This is a list of T cell receptor beta chains from one sample in a study of T cells in Graves' hyperthyroidism and ophthalmopathy. TCRdb used MiXCR to reprocess the multiplex PCR reads, holding one entry per CDR3 protein. The sample shows over 400,000 distinct CDR3 sequences, 20% to 25% of them seen only once. Sequencing used blood. These receptors came from a woman aged 70 to 79 with Graves' ophthalmopathy. Both conserved end residues are part of each CDR3. The D gene is left open where the match is weak. Size values are once, few and many counts, or a class for expanded clones, and some rows have none.

V	J	D	size	DNA	CDR3
TRBV19	TRBJ1-2	NA	NA	TGTGCCAGTAGCTTGACAGACGGTAACTATGGCTACACCTTC	CASSLTDGNYGYTF
TRBV20-1	TRBJ1-5	NA	few	TGCAGTGCTAGAGGTGTGGGGGGGAGGGTATCGAGCAATCAGCCCCAGCATTTT	CSARGVGGRVSSNQPQHF
TRBV9	TRBJ1-2	TRBD1	few	TGTGCCAGCAGCGCCGGGACAGGTTTTGGCTACACCTTC	CASSAGTGFGYTF
TRBV29-1	TRBJ2-3	NA	few	TGCAGCGTTGAAGTATTAGGCAATGAGGATACGCAGTATTTT	CSVEVLGNEDTQYF
TRBV6-2/TRBV6-3	TRBJ1-2	NA	few	TGTGCCAGCAGCTGGGACCGCTGGGGCTACACCTTC	CASSWDRWGYTF
TRBV2	TRBJ1-2	TRBD1	NA	TGTGCCAGCACTGCTCCTAGGGGAGGGGGCGCTGACTATGGCTACACCTTC	CASTAPRGGGADYGYTF
TRBV30	TRBJ1-4	TRBD1	few	TGTGCCTGGAGTCGGGACAGCGCAACTAATGAAAAACTGTTTTTT	CAWSRDSATNEKLFF
TRBV12-3/TRBV12-4	TRBJ1-3	NA	NA	TGTGCCAGCGGACTTGGAAACACCATATATTTT	CASGLGNTIYF
TRBV5-1	TRBJ2-7	TRBD1	many	TGTGCCAGCAGTCCGGGACAGGGGGCCTACGAGCAGTACTTC	CASSPGQGAYEQYF
TRBV14	TRBJ1-4	NA	NA	TGTGCCAGCAGCCAAAGGGCCGCAACTAATGAAAAACTGTTTTTT	CASSQRAATNEKLFF
TRBV20-1	TRBJ2-5	NA	few	TGCAGTGGCCTACTTGGTCCGGAGACCCAGTACTTC	CSGLLGPETQYF
TRBV19	TRBJ2-5	NA	many	TGTGCCAGTAGTTCCTACCGGGACATCTCAGGGAGGGAGACCCAGTACTTC	CASSSYRDISGRETQYF
TRBV19	TRBJ2-4	NA	NA	TGTGCCAGTAGTATTCAGGGGGGACCCACTCAAGCCAAAAACATTCAGTACTTC	CASSIQGGPTQAKNIQYF
TRBV15	TRBJ2-3	NA	few	TGTGCCACCAGCTTTTCACGGACAGATACGCAGTATTTT	CATSFSRTDTQYF
TRBV11-2	TRBJ2-1	NA	many	TGTGCCAGCCGTTATCCGGGACGGATCTACAATGAGCAGTTCTTC	CASRYPGRIYNEQFF
TRBV20-1	TRBJ2-1	NA	few	TGCAGTGCTAGAGATTGGGCGGATCCATACAATGAGCAGTTCTTC	CSARDWADPYNEQFF
TRBV10-3	TRBJ1-5	NA	NA	TGTGCCATCAGGGAGGGGGGTGGCAATCAGCCCCAGCATTTT	CAIREGGGNQPQHF
TRBV5-1	TRBJ2-7	TRBD2	few	TGCGCCAGCAGCTGGGGGGACGGCGGGGGCGAGCAGTACTTC	CASSWGDGGGEQYF
TRBV6-5	TRBJ1-2	NA	few	TGTGCCAGCAGTTACGGAGGCAGCTATGGCTACACCTTC	CASSYGGSYGYTF
TRBV7-2	TRBJ1-5	NA	NA	TGTGCCAGCAGCCCGACGCAGCGGCAGCCCCAGCATTTT	CASSPTQRQPQHF
TRBV2	TRBJ2-7	NA	many	TGTGCCAGCAGTGAAGCGTCCAGGGGAGTGGGCGAGCAGTACTTC	CASSEASRGVGEQYF
TRBV6-1	TRBJ2-7	TRBD1	NA	TGTGCCAGCAGTTGGGACAGGGTAGTCTCCTACGAGCAGTACTTC	CASSWDRVVSYEQYF
TRBV30	TRBJ2-1	NA	few	TGTGCCTGGAGTTTCGGTCTCGTTAACAATGAGCAGTTCTTC	CAWSFGLVNNEQFF
TRBV18	TRBJ1-4	NA	many	TGTGCCAGCTCACCACCGTCCAGAGCTGAAAAACTGTTTTTT	CASSPPSRAEKLFF
TRBV20-1	TRBJ2-3	TRBD2	few	TGCAGTGCTAGGCGGGAGGGGGGCACAGATACGCAGTATTTT	CSARREGGTDTQYF
TRBV18	TRBJ1-2	NA	few	TGTGCCAGCTCTCATGCCGAGACCTATGGCTACACCTTC	CASSHAETYGYTF
TRBV6-2/TRBV6-3	TRBJ1-2	NA	few	TGTGCCAGCCAGCCCCGGGGTAATCCCTATGGCTACACCTTC	CASQPRGNPYGYTF
TRBV7-8	TRBJ2-1	NA	few	TGTGCCAGCAGCACGTACAGGGGGGGTGAGCAGTTCTTC	CASSTYRGGEQFF
TRBV7-2	TRBJ1-2	NA	many	TGTGCCAGCAGCTTAGCGCAACCTTATGGCTACACCTTC	CASSLAQPYGYTF
TRBV9	TRBJ2-1	TRBD2	few	TGTGCCAGCAGCGTAGCCGCGGGAGGGTCACGGGATGAGCAGTTCTTC	CASSVAAGGSRDEQFF
TRBV3-1	TRBJ2-7	NA	NA	TGTGCCAGCAGCCAACGGTCCGGACACTCGCCTTACGAGCAGTACTTC	CASSQRSGHSPYEQYF
TRBV6-5	TRBJ2-3	TRBD2	NA	TGTGCCAGCAGTTACGTCGTAGCGGGAGCCTCAGATACGCAGTATTTT	CASSYVVAGASDTQYF
TRBV20-1	TRBJ1-5	TRBD1	few	TGCAGTGCTTGCAGGGGGGATGCGAGCAATCAGCCCCAGCATTTT	CSACRGDASNQPQHF
TRBV28	TRBJ2-7	NA	many	TGTGCCACCGGGAAAACCTACGAGCAGTACTTC	CATGKTYEQYF
TRBV6-1	TRBJ2-5	NA	few	TGTGCCAGCAGTAGACGCGACAGGAAATCCTACGAGACCCAGTACTTC	CASSRRDRKSYETQYF
TRBV12-3/TRBV12-4	TRBJ1-1	NA	many	TGTGCCAGCAGTTTGGCGGGGGCGGCTGAAGCTTTCTTT	CASSLAGAAEAFF
TRBV20-1	TRBJ2-1	TRBD2	few	TGCAGTGCTAGAGATTTGGTAGCGGGGTTTGAGCAGTTCTTC	CSARDLVAGFEQFF
TRBV12-3/TRBV12-4	TRBJ1-1	NA	NA	TGTGCCAGCAGTTTTGACTGGAACACTGAAGCTTTCTTT	CASSFDWNTEAFF
TRBV5-6	TRBJ1-2	NA	many	TGTGCCAGCAGCTTCGACTATGGCTACACCTTC	CASSFDYGYTF
TRBV30	TRBJ2-7	TRBD1	NA	TGTGCCTTGACAGGGGCTTGGAATGAGCAGTACTTC	CALTGAWNEQYF
TRBV6-2/TRBV6-3	TRBJ2-4	TRBD2	few	TGTGCCAGCAGTAAACTAGCGGGAGTAGCCAAAAACATTCAGTACTTC	CASSKLAGVAKNIQYF
TRBV7-8	TRBJ1-1	NA	many	TGTGCCAGCAGCTTAGGGGGTTACATGAACACTGAAGCTTTCTTT	CASSLGGYMNTEAFF
TRBV5-4	TRBJ2-5	NA	few	TGTGCCAGCAGCTCCCCCCCTTGGGAGACCCAGTACTTC	CASSSPPWETQYF
TRBV6-2/TRBV6-3	TRBJ2-1	TRBD2	many	TGTGCCAGCAGTTCTGGGACTAGCGTTTCCTACAATGAGCAGTTCTTC	CASSSGTSVSYNEQFF
TRBV20-1	TRBJ1-1	NA	few	TGCAGTGCTAGAGATATAGGGGAGGCTTTCTTT	CSARDIGEAFF
TRBV9	TRBJ1-6	NA	NA	TGTGCCAGCAGCTTGGGGGGGGGAGCCCTCCACTTT	CASSLGGGALHF
TRBV19	TRBJ2-2	NA	NA	TGTGCCAGTAGTATAGATGCGAGACTGTACACCGGGGAGCTGTTTTTT	CASSIDARLYTGELFF
TRBV7-9	TRBJ1-2	NA	once	TGTGCCAGCAGCTTCTGGCAGGGGAGTGGCTACACCTTC	CASSFWQGSGYTF
TRBV7-9	TRBJ1-1	TRBD1	few	TGTGCCAGCAGCTTAGAATTGGGACAGAAGGCTTTCTTT	CASSLELGQKAFF
TRBV12-3/TRBV12-4	TRBJ2-7	TRBD1	few	TGTGCCAGCACCGACAGGGGGAATTCCTACGAGCAGTACTTC	CASTDRGNSYEQYF
TRBV27	TRBJ2-2	NA	NA	TGTGCCAGCAGTCCTATCCCTACTGCGACCGGGGAGCTGTTTTTT	CASSPIPTATGELFF
TRBV6-2/TRBV6-3	TRBJ2-2	TRBD2	many	TGTGCCAGCAGTTACTCCCCAGGACTAGCGAGAACCGGGGAGCTGTTTTTT	CASSYSPGLARTGELFF
TRBV19	TRBJ2-6	NA	NA	TGTGCCAGTAGTTTCGCACACAGTTCATCTGGGGCCAACGTCCTGACTTTC	CASSFAHSSSGANVLTF
TRBV5-1	TRBJ1-2	NA	many	TGCGCCAGCAGGGGAGCTAACTATGGCTACACCTTC	CASRGANYGYTF
TRBV10-2	TRBJ1-3	NA	NA	TGCGCCAGCAGTGAAAGCAGTCCCTCCGGGGGGGACTCTGGAAACACCATATATTTT	CASSESSPSGGDSGNTIYF
TRBV19	TRBJ1-1	NA	NA	TGTGCCAGCTCCTGGGGGGCATCTGGGGCTGAAGCTTTCTTT	CASSWGASGAEAFF
TRBV15	TRBJ2-7	NA	few	TGTGCCACTTCTGAACCGGGACACCGCACAGGGAGCTCCTACGAGCAGTACTTC	CATSEPGHRTGSSYEQYF
TRBV6-1	TRBJ1-2	TRBD1	few	TGTGCCAGCAGGCCGACAGGGGTCTATGGCTACACCTTC	CASRPTGVYGYTF
TRBV30	TRBJ2-5	TRBD2	NA	TGTGCCTGGGCTAGCGGATCCGGGGGGACCCAGTACTTC	CAWASGSGGTQYF